These T cell receptor beta chains were read from a single sample in a study of regulatory T cells in long-lasting Graves disease. TCRdb recomputed calls from the multiplex PCR reads with MiXCR, one row per CDR3 protein. The table includes hundreds of thousands of distinct CDR3 sequences, roughly 15% detected once. The same sample was also used in a study of T cells in Graves' hyperthyroidism and ophthalmopathy.

This specimen was peripheral blood mononuclear cells (PBMCs), taken at new diagnosis, from a patient treated with antithyroid drugs. Every receptor here comes from a woman under 40 with Graves disease. Each CDR3 is given with its conserved first and last residue. The order of the fields is J gene, V gene, D gene, clone size, CDR3 DNA, CDR3 protein. A D gene is named only where the DNA matches it firmly. Rows give clone size only sometimes, using once, few, many, or a class for an expanded clone.

>TRBJ2-3|TRBV20-1|TRBD2|many
TGCAGTGCTAGTGCCAGCGGGAGTATTACAGATACGCAGTATTTT
CSASASGSITDTQYF
>TRBJ2-1|TRBV6-1|-|many
TGTGCCAGCAGGAGTGGGGGGAGCTCCTACAATGAGCAGTTCTTC
CASRSGGSSYNEQFF
>TRBJ2-7|TRBV28|TRBD2|many
TGTGCCACATACAGGACTAGCGGGAGTAACGAGCAGTACTTC
CATYRTSGSNEQYF
>TRBJ2-5|TRBV12-3/TRBV12-4|-|few
TGTGCCAGCAGTCCCTGGACTGGGGAGACCCAGTACTTC
CASSPWTGETQYF
>TRBJ2-1|TRBV12-3/TRBV12-4|TRBD2|many
TGTGCCAACAGAATTGGGACTAGCGGGACAAATGAGCAGTTCTTC
CANRIGTSGTNEQFF
>TRBJ1-2|TRBV4-3|TRBD1|few
TGCGCCAGCAGCCTAAACATGCAGGGGGTTGGCTACACCTTC
CASSLNMQGVGYTF
>TRBJ2-5|TRBV3-1|TRBD2|many
TGTGCCAGCAGCCAAAGGAGACTAGCTAACCAAGAGACCCAGTACTTC
CASSQRRLANQETQYF
>TRBJ1-5|TRBV20-1|TRBD1|-
TGCAGTGCTAGGGGACAGGGGGTACTTGTGAGCAATCAGCCCCAGCATTTT
CSARGQGVLVSNQPQHF
>TRBJ2-3|TRBV20-1|TRBD2|many
TGCAGTGCTAGAGCGGGACTAGCGGGAGTACCAGATACGCAGTATTTT
CSARAGLAGVPDTQYF
>TRBJ2-3|TRBV27|TRBD2|many
TGTGCCAGCGGGCTAGCGGGAGGGCCAGGAGATACGCAGTATTTT
CASGLAGGPGDTQYF
>TRBJ1-3|TRBV4-3|-|few
TGCGCCAGCAGCCTAGGACCGTCGTTCTCTGGAAACACCATATATTTT
CASSLGPSFSGNTIYF
>TRBJ1-1|TRBV30|TRBD1|many
TGTGCCTGGGAAAGAGGGACAGTGGTGGGTTTCTTT
CAWERGTVVGFF
>TRBJ2-3|TRBV10-1|-|-
TGCGCCAGCAGTGAGTCGACCGGCGGAGATACGCAGTATTTT
CASSESTGGDTQYF